These T cell receptor beta chains were read from a single sample in a study of cytomegalovirus exposure and HLA in healthy donors. The table came from immunoSEQ multiplex PCR; TCRdb's copy has only in-frame clones and leaves some out. The sample lists 180,000 or so clones; roughly 79% were seen once. Source material: PBMCs. These receptors were taken from a woman between 25 and 40 years old in good health and CMV-seropositive. Both conserved end residues are part of each CDR3. D genes are given only for firm matches. Rows give clone size only sometimes, using once, few, many, or a class for an expanded clone.

D gene	CDR3 length	V gene	J gene	clone size	CDR3 DNA	CDR3 protein
.	13	TRBV7-2	TRBJ2-4	.	TGTGCCAGCAGCTCCGGGAAAGGAAACATTCAGTACTTC	CASSSGKGNIQYF
.	14	TRBV15	TRBJ1-5	.	TGTGCCACCAGCAGAGACAGTAATTATCAGCCCCAGCATTTT	CATSRDSNYQPQHF
TRBD2	16	TRBV6-5	TRBJ2-3	.	TGTGCCAGCAGTTACTCGTTGCTAGCGGGTTTAGATACGCAGTATTTT	CASSYSLLAGLDTQYF
TRBD1	13	TRBV7-9	TRBJ2-1	few	TGTGCCAGCAGCGTTAGGGACAGGGATGAGCAGTTCTTC	CASSVRDRDEQFF
.	15	TRBV11-2	TRBJ2-3	.	TGTGCCAGCAGCTACGGCTTCTTGGGCGCAGATACGCAGTATTTT	CASSYGFLGADTQYF
TRBD1	15	TRBV10-3	TRBJ2-7	.	TGTGCCATCAGTGAGAAGGCAGGGGGTGGCTACGAGCAGTACTTC	CAISEKAGGGYEQYF
.	16	TRBV30	TRBJ2-7	few	TGTGCCTGGAGTGTGGTCCCGGGGAGAAAGTCGTACGAGCAGTACTTC	CAWSVVPGRKSYEQYF
.	13	TRBV15	TRBJ1-1	.	TGTGCCACCAGCAGCACAGGGTATGCTGAAGCTTTCTTT	CATSSTGYAEAFF
TRBD1	11	TRBV6-6	TRBJ1-2	.	TGTGCCAGCAGTAGACAGGGCCCCTACACCTTC	CASSRQGPYTF
.	17	TRBV9	TRBJ2-2	.	TGTGCCAGCACCCTAGGATCCAGCCTCGTGAACACCGGGGAGCTGTTTTTT	CASTLGSSLVNTGELFF
.	11	TRBV6-6	TRBJ1-3	.	TGTGCCAGCAGCCCAGGGATCACCATATATTTT	CASSPGITIYF
TRBD1	13	TRBV29-1	TRBJ1-2	.	TGCAGCGTGGAAGGACAGGCCGGCTATGGCTACACCTTC	CSVEGQAGYGYTF
.	14	TRBV30	TRBJ1-6	few	TGTGCCTGGAGTGTCGGCCCAGGGAATTCACCCCTCCACTTT	CAWSVGPGNSPLHF
TRBD1	17	TRBV29-1	TRBJ1-1	.	TGCAGCGCCGCGAGCACCCAGGACAGGTGGGAAAGAAATGAAGCTTTCTTT	CSAASTQDRWERNEAFF
TRBD1	16	TRBV30	TRBJ1-3	.	TGTGCCTGTGACAGGGGCCCACTGCATACTGGAAACACCATATATTTT	CACDRGPLHTGNTIYF
.	16	TRBV19	TRBJ1-3	few	TGTGCCAGTAGTATACGTGGCGGGGACTCTGGAAACACCATATATTTT	CASSIRGGDSGNTIYF
.	14	TRBV6-5	TRBJ2-7	.	TGTGCCAGCAGTTATTTCGGGGTTGTTTCCGAGCAGTACTTC	CASSYFGVVSEQYF
TRBD1	14	TRBV27	TRBJ2-7	.	TGTGCCAGCATATCTCGACAGGGATTCTACGAGCAGTACTTC	CASISRQGFYEQYF
.	15	TRBV5-6	TRBJ2-3	.	TGTGCCAGCAGCTTAGGGCACCTTAGGGGAGATACGCAGTATTTT	CASSLGHLRGDTQYF
TRBD1	13	TRBV27	TRBJ1-4	.	TGTGCCAGCAGTTTAGGACAGGGTGAAAAACTGTTTTTT	CASSLGQGEKLFF
.	15	TRBV19	TRBJ1-1	.	TGTGCCAGTAGCTTTTTGGGGGGTATTGGGGGTGAAGCTTTCTTT	CASSFLGGIGGEAFF
.	14	TRBV7-9	TRBJ1-1	.	TGTGCCAGCAGCCAAAGTGGCGGAATTGGTCACGCTTTCTTT	CASSQSGGIGHAFF
TRBD1	14	TRBV23-1	TRBJ1-1	.	TGCGCCAGGAGGACAGGGAGGGGGTGGACTGAAGCTTTCTTT	CARRTGRGWTEAFF
.	11	TRBV7-2	TRBJ2-3	.	TGTGCCAGCAGCCGCGTAGATACGCAGTATTTT	CASSRVDTQYF
TRBD1	14	TRBV27	TRBJ1-4	.	TGTGCCAGCAGTTCCGGGACAGGGCCTGAAAAACTGTTTTTT	CASSSGTGPEKLFF
TRBD2	22	TRBV9	TRBJ2-3	once	TGTGCCAGCAGCGGAAAACAGGGAGGGACTAGCGGGGGGGCCCGCTCCACAGATACGCAGTATTTT	CASSGKQGGTSGGARSTDTQYF
TRBD1	16	TRBV10-1	TRBJ2-5	.	TGCGCCAGCAGTGACCCGGGACAGGGGGATCAAGAGACCCAGTACTTC	CASSDPGQGDQETQYF
.	13	TRBV30	TRBJ2-3	.	TGTGCCTGGAGCCCCGACATCACAGATACGCAGTATTTT	CAWSPDITDTQYF
.	12	TRBV30	TRBJ1-4	.	TGTGCCTGGAGACAGGGCCCCGAAAAACTGTTTTTT	CAWRQGPEKLFF
TRBD2	15	TRBV5-1	TRBJ2-5	.	TGCGCCAGCAGCTTAGCGGGGGGGCCGGGAGAGACCCAGTACTTC	CASSLAGGPGETQYF
TRBD1	16	TRBV10-1	TRBJ1-4	.	TGCGCCAGTCCCGGGACAGGGGGTAACGGTAATGAAAAACTGTTTTTT	CASPGTGGNGNEKLFF
.	16	TRBV5-1	TRBJ2-5	.	TGCGCCAGCAGCTTGCTCCCAGGGCAGGGGCAAGAGACCCAGTACTTC	CASSLLPGQGQETQYF
.	13	TRBV27	TRBJ2-5	.	TGTGCCAGCAGTTTCCGTGGGGCGGTCACCCAGTACTTC	CASSFRGAVTQYF
.	14	TRBV19	TRBJ1-2	few	TGTGCCAGTAGTATTAGTGTACAGGGCTATGGCTACACCTTC	CASSISVQGYGYTF
TRBD1	16	TRBV7-2	TRBJ2-2	.	TGTGCCAGCAGCCTTGAAAAGGGGGCTTGGACCGGGGAGCTGTTTTTT	CASSLEKGAWTGELFF
TRBD2	16	TRBV30	TRBJ2-7	.	TGTGCCTGTAAGATGGGACTAGCGGGAGGGCCGTACGAGCAGTACTTC	CACKMGLAGGPYEQYF
.	15	TRBV5-1	TRBJ2-3	once	TGCGCCAGCAGCTTATCCTGGCCTAGCACAGATACGCAGTATTTT	CASSLSWPSTDTQYF
.	14	TRBV7-2	TRBJ1-1	.	TGTGCCAGCAGCTTAGACAGTAGTAACACTGAAGCTTTCTTT	CASSLDSSNTEAFF
TRBD1	15	TRBV19	TRBJ1-2	.	TGTGCCAGTAGTATAGGCGGCCAGGGGGCGTGGGGCTACACCTTC	CASSIGGQGAWGYTF
.	15	TRBV5-1	TRBJ1-2	.	TGCGCCAGCAGCTTGGCCCTGGGGCCGAACTATGGCTACACCTTC	CASSLALGPNYGYTF
TRBD1	12	TRBV27	TRBJ2-1	.	TGTGCCAGCAGCCTAACAGGGGATGAGCAGTTCTTC	CASSLTGDEQFF
.	14	TRBV15	TRBJ2-5	.	TGTGCCACCAGCAGAGATCTATCTCCAGAGACCCAGTACTTC	CATSRDLSPETQYF
TRBD2	16	TRBV11-3	TRBJ2-1	.	TGTGCCAGCAGCTCGAGGGGACTAGCAACACTCAATGAGCAGTTCTTC	CASSSRGLATLNEQFF
.	15	TRBV27	TRBJ1-6	.	TGTGCCAGCAGATGGGAACAGGGTTACGATTCACCCCTCCACTTT	CASRWEQGYDSPLHF
.	15	TRBV19	TRBJ1-2	.	TGTGCCAGTAGTATGCCCTCGACAGCTAACTATGGCTACACCTTC	CASSMPSTANYGYTF
.	14	TRBV5-1	TRBJ1-1	once	TGCGCCAGCAGACAGGGCGGGGGGTACACTGAAGCTTTCTTT	CASRQGGGYTEAFF
.	15	TRBV7-2	TRBJ2-7	.	TGTGCCAGCAGTCTCAGTCGGGGTCCCTCCTACGAGCAGTACTTC	CASSLSRGPSYEQYF
TRBD1	15	TRBV5-1	TRBJ2-1	once	TGCGCCAGCAGCCTAGGGACAGGGGGAGGCAATGAGCAGTTCTTC	CASSLGTGGGNEQFF
.	13	TRBV28	TRBJ1-1	.	TGTGCCAGCAGTTCTCCCGAGGTCACTGAAGCTTTCTTT	CASSSPEVTEAFF
.	14	TRBV7-2	TRBJ2-7	.	TGTGCCAGCAGTTTAGGTGGGGGGGCCGACGAGCAGTACTTC	CASSLGGGADEQYF
.	16	TRBV5-8	TRBJ1-1	.	TGTGCCAGCAGCCGGAGGAGGCATTCGCTGAACACTGAAGCTTTCTTT	CASSRRRHSLNTEAFF
TRBD1	13	TRBV7-8	TRBJ2-7	few	TGTGCCAGCTCCGAGGACAGGGCCTACGAGCAGTACTTC	CASSEDRAYEQYF
.	14	TRBV15	TRBJ2-7	.	TGTGCCACCAGCAGAGAGGGACTCTCCTACGAGCAGTACTTC	CATSREGLSYEQYF
TRBD1	14	TRBV30	TRBJ2-7	.	TGTGCCTGGAGTGTGTACAGGGGAGCTTACGAGCAGTACTTC	CAWSVYRGAYEQYF
TRBD2	14	TRBV5-1	TRBJ2-3	.	TGCGCCAGCAAAGCGGGAGGTGGCACAGATACGCAGTATTTT	CASKAGGGTDTQYF